This T cell receptor (beta chain) was recorded in a study of breast tumors, draining lymph nodes, adjacent tissues. Study results and limitations: Data only fit, rather than demonstrated, lymph node origin of most tumor T cells.

This clonotype was counted ten times or more. The antigen is unknown. TCRdb re-called the multiplex PCR reads through MiXCR, storing one row per CDR3 protein. The sample records approximately 250,000 distinct CDR3 sequences, 34% being singletons. The CDR3 consists of 12 residues. The trim removed 10 bases at V and 7 bases at J, leaving 4 bases unmatched. Germline CDR1 is SGHVS and CDR2 is FQNEAQ. Axillary draining lymph nodes of breast cancer patients supplied the node samples. V usage is TRBV7-8 and J usage is TRBJ1-4, with TRBD1 identical over 9 bases. This TCR was sampled from a female donor with breast cancer. Some clones in this sample may be carry-over from other donors' samples. The sample taken for sequencing was axillary lymph node tissue. CDR3 bases: TGTGCCACCGGGACAGGGCCTGAAAAACTGTTTTTT. It is translated as CATGTGPEKLFF.